This record covers a single TCR beta chain. Its antigen is not yet known. A junction boundary mismatches the germline segment, possibly from a read error. CDR1 and CDR2 are drawn from the germline V gene: MDHEN, SYDVKM. Counted from cysteine to phenylalanine, this CDR3 has 13 amino acids. Only the CDR3 part of the read is kept: 39 bases, read in frame from the first base. This specimen belongs to a study of beta chain features in type 1 diabetes (dated by TCRdb to the late 2010s). Regarding the complete study: Mean age, gender distribution, total cell number and subset yield were not different between patients and healthy donors. A total of some 100,000,000 sorted cells were examined across all samples, and the number of cells per subset was strongly correlated with RNA yield. Whereas all 28 donors provided naive and central memory subsets, regulatory and stem cell-like memory subsets were isolated from just 8 patients and about 8 healthy donors. The study compared the TCRB repertoires of sorted circulating CD4+ T cell subsets in recently diagnosed type 1 diabetes patients with those in matched healthy donors.

All of the isolated RNA was reverse transcribed with the High Capacity cDNA Reverse Transcription Kit, so expressed TCRB transcripts were sequenced. Naive, central memory and regulatory T cell samples underwent deep immunoSEQ sequencing, averaging around 3.9 million total reads per sample. Sorted cells were lysed in RLT buffer and RNA was extracted with DNase-treated RNeasy Micro or Mini kits, depending on cell number. To prevent cross-contamination, each cell subset was processed individually, whereas patient and healthy donor samples were processed jointly. Using the immunoSEQ multiplex PCR, TCRB sequences were amplified from cDNA into 87-bp fragments spanning the CDR3 region. Amplicons were sequenced on the Illumina HiSeq platform. For the original study's pipeline: Synthetic template baselines were used to correct PCR bias computationally, reads within Hamming distance 2 were collapsed together, and singletons that could not be merged were discarded. Reads were aligned against IMGT so that V, D and J genes, CDR3 length and insertions or deletions at six rearrangement sites could be assigned. Within each subset, clonotype counts were normalized to sorted cell number, after which true diversity and Gini coefficients were computed with the tcR R package. The overlap coefficient, calculated on TCRB nucleotide sequences, was used to measure repertoire sharing. Here the immuneACCESS table is served through TCRdb, limited to in-frame sequences with V and J called. Missing clones are a known gap in these copies; in checked studies unresolved V genes cover under half, and the rest lacks a known reason. V, J and clone size were drawn from that table, and D and trimming were deduced from the DNA. Recorded for this sample are approximately 170,000 clones; roughly 8% of them occurred a single time. Together, the top ten hold 0.5% of the sample.

Paper-wide results and their limitations: Shorter templates might be favored by PCR, yet because patient and control samples were amplified and corrected together, any such skew would affect both groups equally. In all four CD4+ subsets, TCRB CDR3 length was moderately but significantly shorter in type 1 diabetes patients. Because small numbers of individuals were included in the HLA sub-analyses, any influence of HLA type on TCRB rearrangement was left unresolved. Patients with type 1 diabetes made fewer insertions and deleted more nucleotides at VDJ recombination sites, implying thymic rearrangement abnormalities. Because cDNA rather than genomic DNA was sequenced, highly expressing activated cells could have been over-represented, although no difference in activation and CD3 levels was found between groups. Naive, central memory and regulatory TCRB repertoires appeared to be more alike among patients than among healthy donors.

Each donor gave one peripheral blood draw, averaging roughly 100 mL, which was collected into heparinised tubes. A BD FACSAria II was used to sort naive, central memory, regulatory and stem cell-like memory CD4+ T cells with a panel that included CD45RO, CCR7, CD25, CD127, CD95 and CD27. A purity above 98% was achieved for all sorted populations. PBMCs were isolated immediately by Lymphoprep density gradient centrifugation and stained directly without culture. So that batch effects would be minimized, each experiment stained and sorted samples in pairs, pairing one healthy donor with one patient. The source is a man aged 18 to 29 with type 1 diabetes. The sample taken for sequencing was central memory CD4+ T cells from blood. The rearrangement joined TRBV28 to TRBJ1-6; the D gene cannot be named for sure. Read as DNA, the sequence is TGTGCCAGCAGTTCCCAGGAAAATTCACCCCCCCACTTT. It is translated as CASSSQENSPPHF.